This T cell receptor (beta chain) was profiled in a study of blood T cell repertoires in COVID-19. On the study more broadly: Samples taken during acute and convalescent COVID-19 were collected in the United States, Italy and Spain.

Profiled with immunoSEQ multiplex PCR; TCRdb holds only in-frame clones, not every one. The sample has some 71,000 clones, 86% seen once. The CDR3 runs to 16 residues. Between the trimmed V and J ends, which lost 0 bases and 9 bases, there was a span of 19 bases. Germline loops: CDR1 SGHRS, CDR2 YFSETQ. The origin of this receptor is a man aged 25-40 years with acute or convalescent COVID-19. This chain links TRBV5-1 with TRBJ2-1, with D possibly TRBD2 on 5 matching bases. Sequencing was carried out using peripheral blood. CDR3 bases: TGCGCCAGCAGCTTGGGTTCAGTTATGAGAGCGGTTGAGCAGTTCTTC. It yields the protein CASSLGSVMRAVEQFF.